The 32 T cell receptor beta chains below come from one sample, sequenced in a study of OX40 agonist ivuxolimab in advanced cancers. Sequencing used immunoSEQ multiplex PCR; TCRdb keeps in-frame clones, though not all of them. Among over 35,000 clones listed, roughly 90% were seen once. The sequencing used CD4+ or CD8+ T cells sorted from blood, collected in a trial of the OX40 agonist ivuxolimab. Source of these receptors: an adult with an advanced solid tumor such as melanoma, head and neck, liver or kidney cancer.

This rearrangement joins TRBV7-9 to TRBJ2-7; D possibly matches TRBD1 or TRBD2 (5 bases each). Trimming left V 5 bases short and J 3 bases short, with 11 bases between. From germline, CDR1 is SEHNR and CDR2 FQNEAQ (reference sequence). The CDR3 sequence is 13 residues long. The CDR3 nucleotides read TGTGCCAGCAGCCCCCGGGACCTCTACGAGCAGTACTTC. Translated, it gives CASSPRDLYEQYF.

The CDR3 DNA reads TGTGCCAGCAGCGCTCCGGGACAGGTTACCGGATACGAGACCGGGGAGCTGTTTTTT. This sequence encodes CASSAPGQVTGYETGELFF. This chain links TRBV7-3 with TRBJ2-2, with 8 bases aligning to TRBD1. Unmatched junction bases numbered 19, after V lost 5 bases and J lost 5 bases. CDR3 length: 19 residues. Germline V gene sequence: CDR1 SGHTA, CDR2 FQGTGA.

The chain carries TRBV29-1 and TRBJ1-2; 7 bases are a match to TRBD1. Trimming removed 0 bases from V and 6 bases from J; junction bases left unmatched: 10. Germline V gives CDR1 SQVTM, CDR2 ANQGSEA. CDR3 length: 15 amino acids. The DNA of the CDR3 is TGCAGCGTTGAAGATGGGTACAGGGGCGTCAATGGCTACACCTTC. The encoded protein is CSVEDGYRGVNGYTF.

The rearrangement uses TRBV5-1 and TRBJ2-7, with TRBD1 matching over 8 bases. CDR3 length: 16 amino acids. Trimming at V came to 4 bases and at J to 7 bases, leaving 16 bases not matched to a gene. CDR1 SGHRS and CDR2 YFSETQ come from the germline V gene. In DNA, the CDR3 is TGCGCCAGCAGCGTGTGTTGTCCAGGGGGCGAGTGGGAGCAGTACTTC. This gives the protein CASSVCCPGGEWEQYF.

V usage is TRBV11-2 and J usage is TRBJ2-1, with D unclear. The germline V and J ends were trimmed by 2 bases and 3 bases, with 17 bases remaining between them. CDR1 and CDR2 (germline): SGHAT, FQNNGV. The CDR3 has 17 amino acids. The CDR3 sequence is CASSLLPGDHSYNEQFF. CDR3 nucleotides: TGTGCCAGCAGCTTACTGCCCGGCGACCATAGCTACAATGAGCAGTTCTTC.

This clone was observed a few times. The chain is built from TRBV18 and TRBJ1-6; TRBD1 is a possible D gene (6 bases). Germline V gives CDR1 KGHSH, CDR2 LQKENI. This CDR3 comprises 16 residues. With 6 bases removed from V and 5 bases from J, the gap between germline ends came to 17 bases. CDR3 sequence reads: CASSPISGDNNSPLHF. The CDR3 nucleotides are TGTGCCAGCTCGCCTATATCAGGGGATAATAATTCACCCCTCCACTTT.

The rearrangement links TRBV5-6 to TRBJ2-1; a weak D match, TRBD1 (6 bases). CDR3 length: 17 residues. Trimming removed 3 bases from V and 0 bases from J, with 16 bases in between. The germline V gene has CDR1 SGHDT and CDR2 YYEEEE. CDR3 DNA sequence: TGTGCCAGCAGCTCTGGACAGTCGTTAAGCTCCTACAATGAGCAGTTCTTC. This translates into CASSSGQSLSSYNEQFF.

This rearrangement joins TRBV5-1 to TRBJ1-1; D is undetermined. Germline assignment: CDR1 SGHRS and CDR2 YFSETQ. This CDR3 is 15 amino acids long. V was pared by 0 bases and J by 1 base, with 10 bases between. The CDR3 is CASSLESHPNTEAFF. CDR3 DNA: TGCGCCAGCAGCTTGGAAAGCCATCCGAACACTGAAGCTTTCTTT.

CDR3 sequence (DNA): TGTGCCAGCAGTTACACCTGGACAGGTTCTGGAAACACCATATATTTT. It is translated as CASSYTWTGSGNTIYF. V and J are TRBV6-6 and TRBJ1-3; 7 bases agree with TRBD1. The CDR3 length is 16 residues. The germline gives CDR1 MNHNY, CDR2 SVGAGI (reference sequence). Germline trimming cut 2 bases from V and 1 base from J; bases unmatched to any gene: 5.

The chain joins TRBV7-2 to TRBJ1-5; D remains ambiguous. Trimming shortened V by 2 bases and J by 1 base, and 6 bases separated the two germline ends. This CDR3 is 14 amino acids long. Germline values: CDR1 SGHTA, CDR2 FQGNSA. For the CDR3, the DNA is TGTGCCAGCAGCTTATGGTCCAGCAATCAGCCCCAGCATTTT. Translating gives CASSLWSSNQPQHF.

This rearrangement joins TRBV29-1 to TRBJ2-3, with D possibly being TRBD1 (5 bases). Between the trimmed V and J ends, which lost 5 bases and 3 bases, there was a span of 18 bases. CDR1 is SQVTM, CDR2 ANQGSEA, per germline. The CDR3 consists of 15 residues. CDR3 residues: CSVTRARVSTDTQYF. CDR3 nucleotides: TGCAGCGTTACAAGGGCCAGGGTTTCGACAGATACGCAGTATTTT.

The V and J genes are TRBV9 and TRBJ2-5, with 7 bases matching TRBD2. The CDR3 runs 15 residues. Germline V gene data show CDR1 as SGDLS and CDR2 as YYNGEE. V was clipped by 5 bases and J by 5 bases; unmatched bases: 12. CDR3 region: CASRAGGGRWETQYF. The CDR3 DNA reads as TGTGCCAGCAGGGCAGGCGGGGGACGGTGGGAGACCCAGTACTTC.

This chain connects TRBV21-1 to TRBJ2-7; TRBD1 is the table's D call and was not checked against the DNA. TRBV21-1 is labeled a pseudogene. The length of the CDR3 is 16 residues. CDR3 protein: CASSVPDRELAYEQYF. CDR3 coding DNA: TGTGCCAGCAGCGTCCCCGACAGGGAATTGGCCTACGAGCAGTACTTC.

This chain links TRBV11-2 with TRBJ1-1, with D unresolved. Trimming removed 5 bases from V and 1 base from J, with 14 bases in between. CDR3 length equals 15 residues. Germline lookup yields CDR1 SGHAT and CDR2 FQNNGV. The CDR3 DNA sequence: TGTGCCAGCAGCCTCAACAGCGCCCCGAACACTGAAGCTTTCTTT. Protein sequence: CASSLNSAPNTEAFF.

The chain links TRBV5-6 to TRBJ1-1; D is ambiguous. CDR1 and CDR2 (germline): SGHDT, YYEEEE. This CDR3 spans 15 amino acids. V dropped 0 bases and J dropped 0 bases, with 9 bases sitting between them. The CDR3 reads CASSLELGLNTEAFF. CDR3 coding DNA: TGTGCCAGCAGCTTGGAATTGGGGTTGAACACTGAAGCTTTCTTT. The full variable domain, with the rest looked up from reference TRBV5-6 and TRBJ1-1, is DAGVTQSPTHLIKTRGQQVTLRCSPKSGHDTVSWYQQALGQGPQFIFQYYEEEERQRGNFPDRFSGHQFPNYSSELNVNALLLGDSALYLCASSLELGLNTEAFFGQGTRLTVV.

The chain employs TRBV6-5 and TRBJ2-2, with 10 bases matching TRBD2. The V gene's germline CDR1 is MNHEY and CDR2 SVGAGI. The length of the CDR3 is 15 residues. V gave up 5 bases and J gave up 5 bases; unmatched junction bases: 5. The CDR3, as DNA: TGTGCCAGCAGTAAGCTAGCGGGAGAGACCGGGGAGCTGTTTTTT. This sequence encodes CASSKLAGETGELFF.

J is TRBJ2-7 and V is TRBV7-9; TRBD2 might be the D (5 bases). There are 14 residues in the CDR3. Per the germline V gene, CDR1 is SEHNR and CDR2 is FQNEAQ (reference sequence). Trimming pared 2 bases from V and 5 bases from J, leaving 13 bases between. CDR3 nucleotides: TGTGCCAGCAGCTTATTGGCAGCGGTCGACGAGCAGTACTTC. Translation: CASSLLAAVDEQYF.

The J gene is TRBJ1-1, the V gene TRBV11-2; a weak D match, TRBD1 (6 bases). The germline CDR1 and CDR2 sequences are SGHAT and FQNNGV. The CDR3 loop spans 15 amino acids. V lost 2 bases and J 8 bases, leaving 18 bases between the germline ends. CDR3 protein: CASSLKWGSGQEAFF. DNA for the CDR3: TGTGCCAGCAGCTTAAAATGGGGGAGCGGACAGGAAGCTTTCTTT.

CDR3 residues: CASIRGNALTGELFF. The CDR3 DNA reads TGTGCCAGTATTAGGGGGAATGCCCTCACCGGGGAGCTGTTTTTT. The chain has TRBV19 and TRBJ2-2; tentative D call: TRBD1 (6 bases). V lost 7 bases, J lost 4 bases, and 16 bases lay in between. Germline V gives CDR1 LNHDA, CDR2 SQIVND (reference sequence). The CDR3 contains 15 residues.

The V and J genes are TRBV11-2 and TRBJ2-7; D is ambiguous. CDR1 and CDR2 (germline): SGHAT, FQNNGV. The CDR3 has 14 residues. V gave up 1 base and J gave up 4 bases, with 11 bases separating them. The CDR3 spells CASSLGLTLYEQYF. The DNA for the CDR3 is TGTGCCAGCAGCTTAGGACTCACTCTATACGAGCAGTACTTC.

The gene calls are TRBV27 and TRBJ2-1, with TRBD2 matching over 9 bases. CDR3 length: 15 residues. The junction had 6 bases not matched to a gene; V was cut back by 2 bases and J by 7 bases. Germline loops: CDR1 MNHEY, CDR2 SMNVEV (reference sequence). CDR3 residues: CASSLNAGGKNEQFF. The CDR3 nucleotides are TGTGCCAGCAGTTTAAATGCGGGAGGGAAGAATGAGCAGTTCTTC.

This chain links TRBV9 with TRBJ2-5; D possibly corresponds to TRBD1 (5 bases). The germline V gene has CDR1 SGDLS and CDR2 YYNGEE. Trimming left V 4 bases short and J 5 bases short, with 15 bases between. This CDR3 contains 14 residues. The CDR3 nucleotides are TGTGCCAGCAGCCAGGGATTCTTAGGGGAGACCCAGTACTTC. The encoded protein is CASSQGFLGETQYF.

Worth noting for this clone: The sample carries other DNA sequences with the same CDR3. The chain links TRBV10-3 to TRBJ2-6, with a weak D call TRBD2 (6 bases). V dropped 6 bases and J dropped 0 bases, with 12 bases sitting between them. This CDR3 is built from 16 residues. Germline values: CDR1 ENHRY, CDR2 SYGVKD. The CDR3 protein is CAIRGLADSGANVLTF. The CDR3 DNA sequence: TGTGCCATCAGGGGACTGGCGGACTCTGGGGCCAACGTCCTGACTTTC.

The V and J genes are TRBV11-3 and TRBJ2-4; a possible D gene is TRBD2 (6 bases). In germline, CDR1 is SGHNT, CDR2 YENEEA. V lost 5 bases to trimming and J lost 3 bases, with 23 bases between them. This CDR3 has 18 amino acids. CDR3 DNA: TGTGCCAGCAGCACCAAAGGGCTACCCACGGGGGTCAAAAACATTCAGTACTTC. This sequence encodes CASSTKGLPTGVKNIQYF.

V and J are TRBV6-5 and TRBJ1-1, with 8 nucleotides matching TRBD1. This CDR3 comprises 14 residues. V gave up 4 bases and J gave up 0 bases; unmatched junction bases: 1. Germline V gene lookup returns CDR1 MNHEY and CDR2 SVGAGI. The CDR3 DNA reads TGTGCCAGCAGTTTACAGGGGGTGAACACTGAAGCTTTCTTT. Protein product: CASSLQGVNTEAFF.

The chain joins TRBV7-9 to TRBJ1-1; no firm D call. Trimming removed 3 bases from V and 0 bases from J, with 8 bases in between. This CDR3 has 14 amino acids. The V gene's germline CDR1 is SEHNR and CDR2 FQNEAQ (reference sequence). The CDR3: CASSFLPLNTEAFF. The DNA of the CDR3 is TGTGCCAGCAGCTTCCTCCCCTTGAACACTGAAGCTTTCTTT. The full variable domain, completed using reference TRBV7-9 and TRBJ1-1, is DTGVSQNPRHKITKRGQNVTFRCDPISEHNRLYWYRQTLGQGPEFLTYFQNEAQLEKSRLLSDRFSAERPKGSFSTLEIQRTEQGDSAMYLCASSFLPLNTEAFFGQGTRLTVV.

CDR3 residues: CASSLGRGADTQYF. DNA of the CDR3: TGTGCCAGCAGTCTAGGTAGGGGGGCAGATACGCAGTATTTT. The chain recombines TRBV27 with TRBJ2-3, with D perhaps given as TRBD1 or TRBD2 (6 bases each). V shed 5 bases and J shed 4 bases, with 13 bases lying between them. Germline values: CDR1 MNHEY, CDR2 SMNVEV (reference sequence). The CDR3 loop spans 14 amino acids.

The rearrangement joins TRBV19 to TRBJ2-7; D is perhaps TRBD1 (5 bases). Trimming cost V 2 bases and J 5 bases, with 16 bases left between them. Germline V gene sequence: CDR1 LNHDA, CDR2 SQIVND (reference sequence). This CDR3 is built from 15 residues. CDR3 residues: CASSILSGNRNEQYF. The DNA of the CDR3 is TGTGCCAGTAGTATACTATCAGGGAATAGAAACGAGCAGTACTTC.

This chain connects TRBV7-8 to TRBJ2-3; 11 bases line up with TRBD2. Germline loops: CDR1 SGHVS, CDR2 FQNEAQ. V gave up 1 base and J gave up 5 bases; unmatched junction bases: 11. This CDR3 is 18 amino acids long. CDR3 loop: CASSLVGSLAGELDTQYF. For the CDR3, the DNA is TGTGCCAGCAGCTTAGTCGGGTCACTAGCGGGAGAGTTAGATACGCAGTATTTT. Full variable domain (missing parts from reference TRBV7-8 and TRBJ2-3): GAGVSQSPRYKVAKRGQDVALRCDPISGHVSLFWYQQALGQGPEFLTYFQNEAQLDKSGLPSDRFFAERPEGSVSTLKIQRTQQEDSAVYLCASSLVGSLAGELDTQYFGPGTRLTVL.

The chain couples TRBV11-3 to TRBJ2-6, with a possible D match to TRBD2 (7 bases). Germline V lookup: CDR1 SGHNT, CDR2 YENEEA. The V and J ends lost 5 bases and 0 bases respectively, with 14 bases between them. The CDR3 is made up of 17 amino acids. CDR3 residues: CASSPKGGGSGANVLTF. The CDR3 coding sequence is TGTGCCAGCAGCCCCAAGGGAGGGGGCTCTGGGGCCAACGTCCTGACTTTC.

The chain's CDR3 is CASSYFEGMTTEAFF. Here the CDR3 DNA reads TGTGCCAGCAGTTATTTTGAGGGAATGACCACTGAAGCTTTCTTT. The J gene is TRBJ1-1, the V gene TRBV6-5; D unresolved. Between the trimmed V and J ends, which lost 3 bases and 4 bases, there was a span of 15 bases. Per germline, CDR1 MNHEY and CDR2 SVGAGI. CDR3 length: 15 amino acids.

The sample holds one count of this clone. This chain connects TRBV4-1 to TRBJ2-1, with D unresolved. Per germline, CDR1 MGHRA and CDR2 YSYEKL. This CDR3 is 13 amino acids long. Trimming shortened V by 0 bases and J by 4 bases, and 4 bases separated the two germline ends. The CDR3 nucleotides read TGCGCCAGCAGCCAAGACAATTACAATGAGCAGTTCTTC. Protein sequence: CASSQDNYNEQFF.